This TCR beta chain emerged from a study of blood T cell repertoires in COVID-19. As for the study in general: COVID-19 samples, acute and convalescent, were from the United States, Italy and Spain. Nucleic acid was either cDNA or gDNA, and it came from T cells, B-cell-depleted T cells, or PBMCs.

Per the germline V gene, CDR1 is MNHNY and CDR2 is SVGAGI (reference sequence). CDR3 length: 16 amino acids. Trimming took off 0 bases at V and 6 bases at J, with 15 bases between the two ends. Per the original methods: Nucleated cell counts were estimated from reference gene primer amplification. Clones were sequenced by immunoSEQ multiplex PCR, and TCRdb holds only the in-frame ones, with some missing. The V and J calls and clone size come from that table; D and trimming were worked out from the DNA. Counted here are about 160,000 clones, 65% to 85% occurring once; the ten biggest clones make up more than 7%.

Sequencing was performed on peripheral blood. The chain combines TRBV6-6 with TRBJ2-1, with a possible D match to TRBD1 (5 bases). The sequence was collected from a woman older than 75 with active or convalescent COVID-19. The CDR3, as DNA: TGTGCCAGCAGTTACTCGAGTCAGGGATGGCGCAATGAGCAGTTCTTC. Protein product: CASSYSSQGWRNEQFF.